This is a list of T cell receptor beta chains from one sample in a study of CD8 T cells in Susac syndrome. TCRdb independently ran MiXCR on the immunoSEQ multiplex PCR reads; one entry per CDR3 protein. The sample has some 170,000 distinct CDR3 sequences; 85% to 95% are singletons. The sequenced material came from CD4+ T cells from PBMCs. Receptor source: a human donor with Susac syndrome. Both conserved end residues are part of each CDR3. A D gene is named only where the DNA matches it firmly. Rows may omit the clone size; those that give it use once, few, many or a size class.

clone size	V gene	CDR3 length	J gene	D gene	CDR3 protein	CDR3 DNA
-	TRBV12-3/TRBV12-4	17	TRBJ2-5	TRBD2	CASSLALGLAGDETQYF	TGTGCCAGCAGTTTAGCCCTAGGACTAGCGGGAGACGAGACCCAGTACTTC
few	TRBV11-2	18	TRBJ2-1	TRBD2	CASSPRGSGRMTYNEQFF	TGTGCCAGCAGCCCCCGCGGTAGCGGGAGGATGACCTACAATGAGCAGTTCTTC
-	TRBV30	13	TRBJ1-6	TRBD1	CAWNNRGGSPLHF	TGTGCCTGGAACAACAGGGGTGGTTCACCCCTCCACTTT
once	TRBV3-1	13	TRBJ1-1	-	CASSHGTDTEAFF	TGTGCCAGCAGCCACGGGACGGACACTGAAGCTTTCTTT
-	TRBV24-1	14	TRBJ2-3	-	CATSVGEGPNTQYF	TGTGCCACCAGTGTCGGCGAAGGCCCCAATACGCAGTATTTT
once	TRBV20-1	15	TRBJ1-1	TRBD1	CSARENRGGFTEAFF	TGCAGTGCTAGGGAAAACAGGGGGGGGTTCACTGAAGCTTTCTTT
-	TRBV7-9	12	TRBJ1-4	-	CASSLETTKLFF	TGTGCCAGCAGCTTAGAAACCACAAAACTGTTTTTT
-	TRBV28	12	TRBJ1-1	-	CASSFQVTEAFF	TGTGCCAGCAGTTTCCAAGTAACGGAAGCTTTCTTT
-	TRBV11-3	16	TRBJ2-2	-	CASSSRTDMNTGELFF	TGTGCCAGCAGCTCACGGACAGACATGAACACCGGGGAGCTGTTTTTT
-	TRBV29-1	12	TRBJ1-1	-	CSVEEGGTEAFF	TGCAGCGTTGAAGAGGGGGGGACTGAAGCTTTCTTT
-	TRBV5-1	17	TRBJ2-1	-	CASSSPLGGAGYNEQFF	TGCGCCAGCAGCTCCCCCCTTGGGGGGGCCGGTTACAATGAGCAGTTCTTC
-	TRBV15	14	TRBJ2-2	-	CATSRRTNTGEPFF	TGTGCCACCAGCCGCAGAACGAACACCGGGGAGCCGTTTTTT
-	TRBV9	16	TRBJ2-2	-	CASSARLGGSTGELFF	TGTGCCAGCAGCGCTCGACTAGGAGGGAGCACCGGGGAGCTGTTTTTT
-	TRBV4-3	15	TRBJ2-5	-	CASSQDLGRGETQYF	TGCGCCAGCAGCCAAGATTTGGGCCGCGGAGAGACCCAGTACTTC
-	TRBV30	14	TRBJ2-5	-	CAWSVPGVQETQYF	TGTGCCTGGAGTGTACCTGGGGTCCAAGAGACCCAGTACTTC
-	TRBV15	19	TRBJ2-4	TRBD1	CATSERGQGGSVAKNIQYF	TGTGCCACCAGCGAGCGGGGACAGGGAGGCTCGGTGGCCAAAAACATTCAGTACTTC
-	TRBV5-1	14	TRBJ1-2	-	CASSFKGVGYGYTF	TGCGCCAGCAGCTTCAAAGGAGTGGGCTATGGCTACACCTTC
-	TRBV21-1	16	TRBJ1-1	-	CASSRPTGRRNTEAFF	TGTGCCAGCAGCAGACCAACGGGACGGAGGAACACTGAAGCTTTCTTT
-	TRBV3-1	16	TRBJ2-5	TRBD2	CASSQVQRGGEETQYF	TGTGCCAGCAGCCAAGTTCAGCGGGGGGGCGAGGAGACCCAGTACTTC
-	TRBV6-1	16	TRBJ2-6	TRBD1	CASSGRTGSGANVLTF	TGTGCCAGCAGTGGAAGGACAGGTTCTGGGGCCAACGTCCTGACTTTC
once	TRBV28	19	TRBJ2-1	TRBD2	CASSYPGTSGRAGADEQFF	TGTGCCAGCAGTTATCCCGGGACTAGCGGGAGGGCCGGGGCTGATGAGCAGTTCTTC
-	TRBV4-2	15	TRBJ2-7	TRBD2	CASSLTGLAGYEQYF	TGTGCCAGCAGCCTCACGGGGTTAGCGGGCTACGAGCAGTACTTC
-	TRBV28	13	TRBJ2-2	-	CASSFGPTGELFF	TGTGCCAGCAGTTTTGGGCCCACCGGGGAGCTGTTTTTT
-	TRBV2	14	TRBJ2-1	TRBD1	CATSGTGKVREQFF	TGTGCCACGTCCGGGACAGGGAAAGTGAGGGAGCAGTTCTTC
-	TRBV30	15	TRBJ1-6	-	CAWSRQSSYNSPLHF	TGTGCCTGGAGTAGGCAGAGCTCCTATAATTCACCCCTCCACTTT
-	TRBV2	11	TRBJ2-2	-	CASSPPGELFF	TGTGCCAGCAGTCCCCCCGGGGAGCTGTTTTTT
once	TRBV3-1	13	TRBJ1-2	-	CASSQETAYGYTF	TGTGCCAGCAGCCAAGAAACAGCCTATGGCTACACCTTC